The rows below give T cell receptor beta chains drawn from one sample of a study of blood T cell repertoires in COVID-19. The table came from immunoSEQ multiplex PCR; TCRdb's copy has only in-frame clones and leaves some out. The profile shows 120,000 to 150,000 clones, about 90% of them singletons. The sequencing sample was made of peripheral blood. These receptors all come from a man of 80 years or more with acute or convalescent COVID-19. Both conserved end residues are part of each CDR3. Fields, in order: J gene, D gene, clone size, V gene, CDR3 protein, CDR3 DNA. The D gene is left open where the match is weak. Size is omitted from some rows. Given values are once, few, many or a class for expanded clones.

j_gene: TRBJ1-5; d_gene: .; abundance: .; v_gene: TRBV4-2; CDR3aa: CASSPAGGGPQHF; CDR3nt: TGTGCCAGCAGCCCGGCAGGAGGAGGGCCCCAGCATTTT
j_gene: TRBJ2-5; d_gene: TRBD2; abundance: .; v_gene: TRBV5-1; CDR3aa: CASSFGWGRPGTSDQETQYF; CDR3nt: TGCGCCAGCAGCTTTGGATGGGGGAGGCCTGGGACTAGCGACCAAGAGACCCAGTACTTC
j_gene: TRBJ2-1; d_gene: .; abundance: .; v_gene: TRBV6-5; CDR3aa: CASSYYYYNEQFF; CDR3nt: TGTGCCAGCAGTTACTACTACTACAATGAGCAGTTCTTC
j_gene: TRBJ1-1; d_gene: TRBD1; abundance: once; v_gene: TRBV6-5; CDR3aa: CASRLDRDTEAFF; CDR3nt: TGTGCCAGCAGATTGGACAGGGACACTGAAGCTTTCTTT
j_gene: TRBJ2-1; d_gene: TRBD2; abundance: few; v_gene: TRBV10-2; CDR3aa: CASSVILAAVGEQFF; CDR3nt: TGCGCCAGCAGTGTTATACTAGCGGCCGTAGGTGAGCAGTTCTTC
j_gene: TRBJ1-2; d_gene: .; abundance: .; v_gene: TRBV28; CDR3aa: CASRGTTAYGYTF; CDR3nt: TGTGCCAGCAGAGGGACAACCGCCTATGGCTACACCTTC
j_gene: TRBJ1-6; d_gene: .; abundance: .; v_gene: TRBV15; CDR3aa: CATSRDRGIRSYNSPLHF; CDR3nt: TGTGCCACCAGCAGAGATAGGGGGATTAGGTCCTATAATTCACCCCTCCACTTT
j_gene: TRBJ1-2; d_gene: .; abundance: .; v_gene: TRBV5-4; CDR3aa: CASSPSIGGPHLPGYTF; CDR3nt: TGTGCCAGCAGCCCATCGATCGGGGGGCCGCACCTCCCCGGCTACACCTTC
j_gene: TRBJ2-7; d_gene: TRBD1; abundance: .; v_gene: TRBV19; CDR3aa: CASRDRGGSYEQYF; CDR3nt: TGTGCCAGCCGGGACAGGGGGGGTTCCTACGAGCAGTACTTC
j_gene: TRBJ2-3; d_gene: TRBD2; abundance: .; v_gene: TRBV28; CDR3aa: CASRIGRGGPDTQYF; CDR3nt: TGTGCCAGCAGGATCGGGAGGGGGGGCCCAGATACGCAGTATTTT
j_gene: TRBJ2-1; d_gene: .; abundance: .; v_gene: TRBV3-1/TRBV3-2; CDR3aa: CASSQVTFEMYESSSYNEQFF; CDR3nt: TGTGCCAGCAGCCAAGTAACATTCGAGATGTATGAGTCTAGCTCCTACAATGAGCAGTTCTTC